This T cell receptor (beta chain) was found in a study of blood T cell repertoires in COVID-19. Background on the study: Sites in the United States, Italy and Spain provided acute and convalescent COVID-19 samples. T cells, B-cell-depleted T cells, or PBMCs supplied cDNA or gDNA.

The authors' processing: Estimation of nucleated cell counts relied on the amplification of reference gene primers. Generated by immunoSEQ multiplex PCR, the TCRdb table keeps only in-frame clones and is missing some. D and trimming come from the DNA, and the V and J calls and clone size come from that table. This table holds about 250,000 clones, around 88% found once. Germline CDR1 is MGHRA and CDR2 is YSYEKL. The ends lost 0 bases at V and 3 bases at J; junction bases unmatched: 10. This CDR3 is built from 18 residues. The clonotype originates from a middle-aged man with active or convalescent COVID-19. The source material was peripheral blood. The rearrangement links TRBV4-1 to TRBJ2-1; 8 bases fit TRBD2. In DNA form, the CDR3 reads TGCGCCAGCAGCCAAGATCGGGTTTCAGCGGGAGTCTACAATGAGCAGTTCTTC. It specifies CASSQDRVSAGVYNEQFF.